Reported below is one TCR beta chain. Its antigen is undetermined. This specimen belongs to a study of OX40 agonist ivuxolimab in advanced cancers. The wider study: Ivuxolimab was administered intravenously to patients at 0.01 to 10 mg/kg every 2 weeks. General study results and limits: Dosing at 0.1 to 3.0 mg/kg was accompanied by clonal expansion of CD4+ and CD8+ blood T cells by week 6.

The length of the CDR3 is 14 residues. Germline V gene data show CDR1 as MDHEN and CDR2 as SYDVKM. Trimming took 5 bases from V and 3 from J; bases not matched to a gene: 6. Clones were read by immunoSEQ multiplex PCR, and TCRdb kept only the in-frame ones, dropping some. The sample shows approximately 58,000 clones, about 85% of them seen only once. The rearrangement uses TRBV28 and TRBJ1-2; TRBD1 agrees at 7 bases. This receptor was taken from an adult with an advanced solid tumor such as melanoma, head and neck, liver or kidney cancer. The specimen comprised CD4+ or CD8+ T cells sorted from blood, sampled in a trial of the OX40 agonist ivuxolimab. CDR3 loop: CASSVTGEDYGYTF. CDR3 DNA: TGTGCCAGCAGTGTTACAGGGGAGGACTATGGCTACACCTTC.